Shown below are 9 T cell receptor beta chains from a single sample sequenced in a study of T-cell memory formation after mild COVID-19 (dated by TCRdb to 2020 to 2022). Libraries were prepared through 5' RACE. Sequencing instrument: Illumina NovaSeq 6000. In TCRdb, the public reads were trimmed at Q25 with fastp and aligned with MiXCR, with productive beta chains retained. Identical CDR3 proteins give one entry, which carries the most common genes and DNA. The sample yields hundreds of thousands of distinct CDR3 sequences; 15% to 20% were counted once. Roughly 21% of the sample is in the top ten clones. Sequencing was done on a sample of PBMCs or a T cell subset sorted from them (not recorded which). The receptors originated from a young man who had mild COVID-19 (a few samples of this study predate the infection). The sample titles of this study are shuffled in the database, so cell type and time point are left out; the donor was told from shared clones.

This clonotype has a handful of counts. The chain links TRBV5-1 to TRBJ2-1; weak D call: TRBD2 (5 bases). This CDR3 contains 13 residues. V gave up 5 bases and J gave up 7 bases, with 13 bases separating them. CDR1 and CDR2 from the germline V gene are SGHRS and YFSETQ. CDR3 DNA: TGCGCCAGCAGTCGACCCCGGGGTAATGAGCAGTTCTTC. Its protein is CASSRPRGNEQFF.

This chain joins TRBV7-8 and TRBJ2-5; 7 nucleotides match TRBD1. J gave up 4 bases and V 2 bases, and 7 bases lay outside the gene matches. Per the germline V gene, CDR1 is SGHVS and CDR2 is FQNEAQ. The CDR3 spans 15 residues. CDR3 coding DNA: TGTGCCAGCAGCTTATACAGGGGAGTGGGAGAGACCCAGTACTTC. Protein product: CASSLYRGVGETQYF.

This clonotype was seen ten or more times. This chain connects TRBV5-8 to TRBJ2-5; D not certain. The CDR3 has 13 amino acids. Germline V gene sequence: CDR1 SGHTS, CDR2 YDEGEE. The V end was cut by 4 bases, the J end by 5 bases, with 12 bases between. DNA for the CDR3: TGTGCCAGCAGCCGACACCTGGGGGAGACCCAGTACTTC. This codes for CASSRHLGETQYF.

Many counts were recorded for this clonotype. The V call is TRBV6-4, the J call TRBJ2-5; 8 bases line up with TRBD2. Germline CDR1 MRHNA, CDR2 SNTAGT. V trimming: 6 bases; J trimming: 3 bases; junction bases outside the gene matches: 3. The CDR3 spans 13 residues. The DNA for the CDR3 is TGTGCCAGCAGCGAGACTAGCGAAGAGACCCAGTACTTC. The encoded protein is CASSETSEETQYF.

In this sample, this clonotype turned up a few times. The gene calls are TRBV6-2 or TRBV6-3 and TRBJ1-5; D gene uncertain. The V end was cut by 2 bases, the J end by 6 bases, with 20 bases between. Looked up from germline, CDR1 is MNHEY and CDR2 is SVGEGT. The CDR3 length is 17 residues. The CDR3 DNA sequence: TGTGCCAGCAGTTACACGCCGACCGACTTTCACGGTCAGCCCCAGCATTTT. Translated: CASSYTPTDFHGQPQHF.

This clonotype was counted only a few times. This sequence joins TRBV3-1 and TRBJ1-6; D is undetermined. The CDR3 contains 14 residues. Germline V CDR1 and CDR2: LGHDT, YNNKEL (reference sequence). The ends were cut back, 0 bases at V and 7 bases at J, with 7 bases in the middle. CDR3 nucleotide sequence: TGTGCCAGCAGCCAAGATCACGGAAATTCACCCCTCCACTTT. Translation: CASSQDHGNSPLHF.

This clonotype was detected only a few times. The V gene is TRBV3-1, the J gene TRBJ2-1; D remains unclear. V was pared by 0 bases and J by 2 bases, with 11 bases between. Germline-derived CDR1 and CDR2 are LGHDT and YNNKEL (reference sequence). There are 16 residues in the CDR3. The CDR3 region has the DNA TGTGCCAGCAGCCAAGACGAGGTCGTTCCCTACAATGAGCAGTTCTTC. Its protein product is CASSQDEVVPYNEQFF.

The chain recombines TRBV6-1 with TRBJ2-7; a weak D match, TRBD2 (5 bases). This CDR3 has 15 amino acids. V shed 5 bases and J shed 0 bases, with 14 bases lying between them. CDR1 MNHNS and CDR2 SASEGT come from the germline V gene. The CDR3 sequence is CASSPRTGSSYEQYF. In DNA form, the CDR3 reads TGTGCCAGCAGTCCCCGGACGGGGAGCTCCTACGAGCAGTACTTC.

A few counts support this clonotype. The chain couples TRBV5-1 to TRBJ1-1; weak D call: TRBD1 (5 bases). Trimming pared 5 bases from V and 4 bases from J, leaving 21 bases between. CDR3 length equals 16 residues. The germline CDR1 and CDR2 sequences are SGHRS and YFSETQ. The CDR3 here is CASRSSGRVIGTEAFF. The CDR3 nucleotides are TGCGCCAGCAGATCATCGGGCAGGGTGATTGGCACTGAAGCTTTCTTT.